This paragraph covers one T cell receptor beta chain sequence. These data belong to a study of blood T cell repertoires in COVID-19. Libraries were prepared by immunoSEQ multiplex PCR; TCRdb keeps only in-frame clonotypes and omits some of them. This table holds 75,000 to 80,000 clones, under 95% found once. V lost 4 bases and J lost 5, with 12 bases in between. The germline V gene encodes CDR1 SGHRS and CDR2 YFSETQ. CDR3 length: 13 residues. This TCR derives from a human donor in a cohort sampled during active COVID-19. Input material: peripheral blood. V is TRBV5-1 and J is TRBJ1-1; possible D gene TRBD1, 6 bases. DNA for the CDR3: TGCGCCAGCAGCCGACAGGAATGGACTGAAGCTTTCTTT. It translates to CASSRQEWTEAFF. Drawing the rest from reference TRBV5-1 and TRBJ1-1, the complete variable domain is KAGVTQTPRYLIKTRGQQVTLSCSPISGHRSVSWYQQTPGQGLQFLFEYFSETQRNKGNFPGRFSGRQFSNSRSEMNVSTLELGDSALYLCASSRQEWTEAFFGQGTRLTVV.